The clone carrying this TCR beta chain was detected ten times or more. The target antigen is unknown. This specimen comes from a study of human T cells and chemical hapten exposure. Study-wide background: An area of 2 cm by approximately 2 cm on upper inner arm skin received 2% DPC for sensitization. Patients received weekly diphenylcyclopropenone doses to the scalp throughout the roughly 23-week study.

The time point: patch test 3, about 24 weeks after DPC sensitization. Treatment specified: therapeutic diphenylcyclopropenone sensitization with weekly scalp DPC. The study, taken as a whole, reports: TCRs above 1 in 1000 frequency stayed constant with DPC sensitization. It was expanded TCRs that formed significantly more large CDR3 similarity clusters than controls did.

TCRdb analysed the RACE reads with MiXCR anew, one entry per CDR3 protein. The data hold 50,000 to 70,000 distinct CDR3 sequences, with 12% observed a single time. The specimen comprised whole blood, sampled in connection with sensitization to the hapten diphenylcyclopropenone (DPC). This sequence was found in a man between 25 and 39 years old with alopecia areata. Some clones in this sample may be carry-over from other donors' samples.

The CDR3 DNA reads as TGTGCCAGCAGCCCGCTCCCCCCGGGGATCCCAAGGTCTGGTGAGCAGTTCTTC. Amino acid sequence: CASSPLPPGIPRSGEQFF. The rearrangement joins TRBV9 to TRBJ2-1; the D gene is possibly TRBD2 (5 bases). V was cut by 4 bases and J by 9 bases, with 29 bases left in between. Germline V gives CDR1 SGDLS, CDR2 YYNGEE. There are 18 residues in the CDR3.